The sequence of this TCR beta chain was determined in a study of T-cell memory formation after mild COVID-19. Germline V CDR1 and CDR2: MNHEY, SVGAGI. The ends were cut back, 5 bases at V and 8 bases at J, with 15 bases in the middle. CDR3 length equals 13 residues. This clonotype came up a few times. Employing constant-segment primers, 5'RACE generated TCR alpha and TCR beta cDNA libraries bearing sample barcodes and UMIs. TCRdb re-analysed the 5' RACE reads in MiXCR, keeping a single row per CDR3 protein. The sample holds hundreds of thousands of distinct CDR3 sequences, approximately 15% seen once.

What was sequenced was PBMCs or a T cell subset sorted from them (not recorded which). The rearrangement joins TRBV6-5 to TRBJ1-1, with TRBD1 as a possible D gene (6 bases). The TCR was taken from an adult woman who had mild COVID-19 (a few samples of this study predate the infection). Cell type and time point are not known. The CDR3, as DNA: TGTGCCAGCAGTCCCTCGACAGGATGGGAAGCTTTCTTT. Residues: CASSPSTGWEAFF.